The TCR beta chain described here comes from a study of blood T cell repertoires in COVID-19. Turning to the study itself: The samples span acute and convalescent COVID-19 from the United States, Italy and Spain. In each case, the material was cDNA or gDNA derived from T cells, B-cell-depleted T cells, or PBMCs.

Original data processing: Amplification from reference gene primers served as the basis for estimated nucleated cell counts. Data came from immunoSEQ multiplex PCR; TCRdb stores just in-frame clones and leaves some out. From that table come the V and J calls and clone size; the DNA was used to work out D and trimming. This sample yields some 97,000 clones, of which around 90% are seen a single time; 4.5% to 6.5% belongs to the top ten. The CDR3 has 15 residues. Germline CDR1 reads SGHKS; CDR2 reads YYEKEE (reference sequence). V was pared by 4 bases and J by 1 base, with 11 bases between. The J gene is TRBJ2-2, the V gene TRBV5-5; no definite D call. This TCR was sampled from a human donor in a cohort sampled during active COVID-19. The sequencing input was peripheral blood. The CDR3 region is CASSPLSRNTGELFF. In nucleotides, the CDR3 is TGTGCCAGCAGCCCCTTGTCCAGGAACACCGGGGAGCTGTTTTTT.